This T cell receptor beta chain was found in a study of shared clonotypes between healthy human individuals (dated by TCRdb to 2018 to 2020). A note on the overall study: The cohort comprised two women and a few men aged 18 to 49 years. Per donor, three plates each were used for CD4 naive and CD4 memory, two for CD8 naive, and one for CD8 memory. To estimate repertoire size and how much clonotypes are shared between individuals, the study performed deep sequencing of blood TCR repertoires from a few healthy adults. Different laboratories and diverse techniques were used to prepare libraries and sequence TCR repertoires, to increase sequencing depth and limit assay-specific biases. Between about 0.8 and 9 billion PBMCs per donor were obtained by leukapheresis. Summary of the overall study and its limitations: Compared with non-shared clonotypes, the clonotypes found in all four sorted-subset donors had higher generation probabilities. Even with the large sequencing depth, rarefaction of the sorted-subset datasets indicated that sequencing was incomplete. Because the study included only a small number of donors, the genetic and exposure-history diversity represented was limited. Pairwise subsampling led to the expectation that sequencing depth would affect the degree of clonotype sharing among donors. Naive subsets generally had larger estimated clonotype richness than memory subsets. About 5% of naive CD4, 3.5% of naive CD8, approximately 2% of memory CD4, and 0.35% to 0.5% of memory CD8 clonotypes were shared across several donors. Only blood was sampled, and tissue TCR repertoires likely differ from those in blood.

Regarding this clone: Which antigen it targets is not known. Base qualities are not at hand, and no much larger clone is one base apart.

Using the deep immunoSEQ assay, TCR CDR3 regions were amplified from genomic DNA by multiplex PCR. For each cell subset, the extracted genomic DNA was distributed evenly across all wells of several immunoSEQ 96-well plates, and each plate served as one replicate. For sorted subsets, approximately 190 ng of genomic DNA, equivalent to 25,000 to 35,000 T cell genomes, went into each replicate PCR. Purified libraries were measured with a Qubit 3.0 fluorometer, size-checked on a Bioanalyzer 2100, and measured again with the KAPA Library Quantification kit. A separate single-read 150-cycle Illumina NextSeq 550 flow cell was used to sequence each immunoSEQ 96-well plate. As for the original processing: Because the immunoSEQ output included only junctional sequences and no quality scores, the filtering could not be the same as the filtering used for full-length reads. Sequences were annotated with PyIR, a Python wrapper for IgBLAST v1.9, and V/J genes and CDR3 were assigned using IMGT germline references. Reads were filtered out if the reads had weak V/J assignments (E-value above 1e-6), no CDR3, stop codons, out-of-frame junctions, or ambiguous translated residues. V3J clonotypes were defined as sequences sharing an identical inferred V gene, J gene, and CDR3 amino acid sequence. The percentage overlap between two repertoires was calculated by dividing the number of shared unique clonotypes by the size of the smaller repertoire. Richness of each repertoire was evaluated using RTK rarefaction, the Chao1 estimator, and Recon v2.1 estimates of unobserved clonotypes. OLGA was used to compute generation probabilities for all TCRbeta clonotypes that the gDNA method yielded from a few donors. Entries here come from immuneACCESS through TCRdb and include only in-frame sequences with V and J called. Some clones fail to appear in such tables; in the studies checked, an unresolved V gene covers under half of the shortfall, and the cause of the remainder is unknown. The V and J calls and the clone size are those of that table, but D and trimming were determined from the DNA. This sample has about 1 million clones in its table, and more than 65% of those were observed once. Together, the top ten hold roughly 1.5% of the sample.

The donors were healthy, HIV-negative adults with no recently reported acute infections or vaccinations. All donors were Caucasian adults living in Nashville, Tennessee, USA. CD4+ T cells were enriched by magnetic negative selection, after which naive cells were positively selected on CD45RA and the negative fraction was taken as the memory subset. Blood was obtained by leukapheresis, after which PBMCs were separated by Ficoll-Histopaque density gradient centrifugation and cryopreserved in liquid nitrogen vapor phase. Analytical flow cytometry was used to check the purity and quantity of each magnetically sorted T cell population. Genomic DNA was isolated from every sorted fraction and measured by UV absorbance on a Nanodrop 2000c. The material sequenced was memory CD4+ T cells sorted from blood. The cell subset or site tag for this specimen amounts to: CD45RA-negative fraction. The sequence came from a man aged 18 to 30 in good health.

The sequenced DNA: TGTGCCATCAGAGCCCAGGGAGGCTCTGGAAACACCATATATTTT. The encoded protein is CAIRAQGGSGNTIYF. Here the chain combines TRBV10-3 and TRBJ1-3; TRBD1 could be the D gene, as 5 bases match. From a lookup of the germline V gene, CDR1 and CDR2 are ENHRY and SYGVKD. Spanning cysteine to phenylalanine, the CDR3 consists of 15 amino acids. The read is trimmed to its CDR3 DNA, 45 bases read in frame from base 1. V and J lose 6 bases and 0 bases, and a span of 12 bases separates them.